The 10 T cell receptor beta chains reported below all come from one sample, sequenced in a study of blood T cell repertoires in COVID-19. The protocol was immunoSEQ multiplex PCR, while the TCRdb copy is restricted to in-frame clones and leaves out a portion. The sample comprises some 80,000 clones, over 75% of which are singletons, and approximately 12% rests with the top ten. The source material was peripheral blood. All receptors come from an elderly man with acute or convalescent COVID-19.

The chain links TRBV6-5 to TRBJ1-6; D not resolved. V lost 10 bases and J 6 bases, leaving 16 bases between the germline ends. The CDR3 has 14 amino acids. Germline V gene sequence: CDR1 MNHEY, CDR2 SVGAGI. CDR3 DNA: TGTGCCACCGATAATCAGGTCCTTAATTCACCCCTCCACTTT. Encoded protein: CATDNQVLNSPLHF.

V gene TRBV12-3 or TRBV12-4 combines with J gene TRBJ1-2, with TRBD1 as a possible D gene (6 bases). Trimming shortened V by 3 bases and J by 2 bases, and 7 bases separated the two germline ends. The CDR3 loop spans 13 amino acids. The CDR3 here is CASSFTGNYGYTF. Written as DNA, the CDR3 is TGTGCCAGCAGTTTCACAGGGAACTATGGCTACACCTTC.

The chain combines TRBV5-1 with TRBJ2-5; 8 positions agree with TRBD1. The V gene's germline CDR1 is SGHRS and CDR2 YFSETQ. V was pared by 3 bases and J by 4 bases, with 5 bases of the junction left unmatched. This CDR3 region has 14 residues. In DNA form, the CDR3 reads TGCGCCAGCAGCTCCGGACAGGGTGGAGAGACCCAGTACTTC. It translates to CASSSGQGGETQYF.

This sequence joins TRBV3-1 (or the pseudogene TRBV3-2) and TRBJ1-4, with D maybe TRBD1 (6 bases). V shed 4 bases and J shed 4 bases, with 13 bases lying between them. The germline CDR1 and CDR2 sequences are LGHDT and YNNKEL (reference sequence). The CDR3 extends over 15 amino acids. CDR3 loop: CASSRETGRNEKLFF. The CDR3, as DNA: TGTGCCAGCAGCCGAGAGACAGGCCGTAATGAAAAACTGTTTTTT.

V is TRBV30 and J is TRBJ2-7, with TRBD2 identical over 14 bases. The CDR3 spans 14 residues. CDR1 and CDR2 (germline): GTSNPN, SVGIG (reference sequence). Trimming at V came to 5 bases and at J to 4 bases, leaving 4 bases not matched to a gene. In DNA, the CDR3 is TGTGCCTGGGGACTAGCGGGGGGCTTGTACGAGCAGTACTTC. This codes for CAWGLAGGLYEQYF.

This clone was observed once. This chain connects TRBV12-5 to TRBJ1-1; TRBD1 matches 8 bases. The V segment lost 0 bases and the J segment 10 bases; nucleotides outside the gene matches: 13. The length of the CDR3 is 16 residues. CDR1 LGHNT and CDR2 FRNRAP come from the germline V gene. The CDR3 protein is CASGLVQGGTALRAFF. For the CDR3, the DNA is TGTGCTAGTGGTTTGGTACAGGGGGGTACGGCGTTGAGAGCTTTCTTT.

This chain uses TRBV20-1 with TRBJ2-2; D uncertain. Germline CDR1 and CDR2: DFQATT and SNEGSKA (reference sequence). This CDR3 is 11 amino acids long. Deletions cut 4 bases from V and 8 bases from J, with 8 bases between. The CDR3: CSATNRGELFF. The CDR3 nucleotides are TGCAGTGCTACAAATAGAGGGGAGCTGTTTTTT.

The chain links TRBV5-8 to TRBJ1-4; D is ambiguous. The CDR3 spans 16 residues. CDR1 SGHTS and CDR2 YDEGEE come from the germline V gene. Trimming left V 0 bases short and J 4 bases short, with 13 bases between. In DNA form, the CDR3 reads TGTGCCAGCAGCTTGGATGGGGATCGGGGTAATGAAAAACTGTTTTTT. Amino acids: CASSLDGDRGNEKLFF.

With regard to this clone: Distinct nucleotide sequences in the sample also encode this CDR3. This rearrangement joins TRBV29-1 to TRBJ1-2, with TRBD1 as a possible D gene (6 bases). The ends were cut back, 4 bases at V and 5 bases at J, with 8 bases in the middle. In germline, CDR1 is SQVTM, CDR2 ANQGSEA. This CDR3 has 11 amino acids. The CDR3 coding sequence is TGCAGCGTTGTACAGGGTTATGGCTACACCTTC. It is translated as CSVVQGYGYTF.

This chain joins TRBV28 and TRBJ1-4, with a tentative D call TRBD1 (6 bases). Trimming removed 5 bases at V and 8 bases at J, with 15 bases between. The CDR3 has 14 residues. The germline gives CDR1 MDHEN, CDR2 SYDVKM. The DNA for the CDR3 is TGTGCCAGCAGTATACAGGGCCCAGGGGAAAAACTGTTTTTT. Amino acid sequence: CASSIQGPGEKLFF. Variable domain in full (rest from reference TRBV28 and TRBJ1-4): DVKVTQSSRYLVKRTGEKVFLECVQDMDHENMFWYRQDPGLGLRLIYFSYDVKMKEKGDIPEGYSVSREKKERFSLILESASTNQTSMYLCASSIQGPGEKLFFGSGTQLSVL.